The entry below gives a single T cell receptor beta chain sequence along with its context. Its antigen is undetermined. The source of the sample is a study of lymphopenia after photon versus proton radiotherapy. Study-wide results and limits: Better survival with proton therapy was suggested as possible, not demonstrated. Proton therapy kept repertoires fairly stable, unlike photons, which gained effector/memory cells. Oligoclonal CD8+ Temra expansion after nadir drove photon patients' diversity drop.

The data were produced by immunoSEQ multiplex PCR, yet TCRdb's version contains in-frame clones alone and is incomplete. The sample has more than 15,000 clones; 70% to 90% are singletons. The TCR comes from a woman aged 45-60 years with pancreatic cancer. Specimen: peripheral blood, collected from a patient treated with photon-based radiotherapy.

CDR3 sequence: CASSPGTGTQETQYF. DNA of the CDR3: TGTGCCAGTAGTCCGGGGACAGGGACTCAAGAGACCCAGTACTTC. The chain uses TRBV19 and TRBJ2-5; 9 bases agree with TRBD1. The CDR3 length is 15 residues. The V and J ends lost 5 bases and 2 bases, in that order; junction bases with no gene match: 6. Germline V gives CDR1 LNHDA, CDR2 SQIVND (reference sequence).